This TCR beta chain was profiled in a study of early T cells in non-severe SARS-CoV-2 infection (dated by TCRdb to 2020 to 2023). About the full investigation: Because TCR sequencing was done on bulk RNA from unsorted whole blood, the alpha and beta chains could not be paired.

The library came from 5' RACE. Instrument used: NextSeq 500. The TCR library protocol attached unique molecular identifiers to individual cDNA molecules to correct for sequencing error and PCR bias. TCR alpha and beta chains were both sequenced, and the abundances of alpha and beta sequences in each sample were closely correlated with each other. From the authors' description of their analysis: V gene, J gene and CDR3 annotation of TCR sequences was performed with Decombinator V4. TCRs were defined as expanded if a significant change between any two time points was detected under a Poisson model with p below 0.0001. TCR abundances were normalised to the total number of TCRs sequenced per sample and were expressed as counts per million. MAIT TCRs were defined by TRAV1-2 paired with TRAJ12, TRAJ20 or TRAJ33, and iNKT TCRs by TRAV10 paired with TRAJ18. VDJdb, accessed 1 November 2021, was searched for CMV, EBV and SARS-CoV-2 annotated TCRs, with TCRs annotated for multiple antigens excluded. The raw public data were reprocessed by TCRdb itself: fastp quality trimming at Q25, MiXCR clonotype calling, in-frame beta chains only. Every entry covers one CDR3 protein and lists the most common genes and DNA from its rows. These V and J calls derive from TCRdb rather than the authors' analysis. The sample table lists about 39,000 distinct CDR3 sequences, around 6% of them with a count of one. Of the sample, 3.5% to 4.5% is held by the ten largest clones.

What the authors observed across the whole study: VDJdb matching was skewed toward anti-spike CD8 responses, so virus-specific expansions were likely underestimated and private and CD4 specificities were missed.

Set within a cohort of healthcare workers in London, UK, this nested case-control study involved weekly PCR testing of nasopharyngeal swabs along with blood sampling. Healthcare workers were recruited during the week of the UK lockdown, between 23 and 31 March 2020, and followed weekly for up to about 15 weeks. The sample holds a few counts of this clonotype. The clone's antigen remains unknown. No qualities accompany the bases; no much larger clone lies one base away. V is shortened by 3 bases, J by 3 bases, and the region joining them spans 6 bases. CDR1 and CDR2 were assigned from the germline V gene (reference sequence) as GTSNPN and SVGIG. Including cysteine and phenylalanine, the CDR3 has 11 amino acids. Left in the record is the CDR3 DNA by itself, 33 bases read in frame from the first base.

Here the chain combines TRBV30 and TRBJ2-7, with an unclear D gene assignment. Here the sequenced sample was whole blood, taken at baseline. This TCR came from an adult who was a healthcare worker with PCR-confirmed SARS-CoV-2 infection or an uninfected control (not recorded which). The DNA sequence is TGTGCCTGGAGGGGGAACTACGAGCAGTACTTC. It translates to CAWRGNYEQYF.